This TCR beta chain emerged from a study of shared clonotypes between healthy human individuals. Study overall: Plates per donor: three CD4 naive, three CD4 memory, two CD8 naive, one CD8 memory.

Produced via immunoSEQ multiplex PCR; TCRdb's table is partial and in-frame only. Among 2 million to 2.5 million clones listed, approximately 94% were seen once. Naive-designated CD8 cells lacked CD45RO, were positively enriched for CCR7, and omitted terminally differentiated effector memory CD45RA+ cells. Points from the study as a whole: Rarefaction revealed incomplete sorted-subset sequencing despite large depth. Generation probabilities were higher for clonotypes shared across all four sorted-subset donors than for unshared ones. Sampling used blood alone; tissue repertoires probably differ.

Turning to this clone: Its cognate antigen is unknown.

The receptor was derived from a young man in good health. The sample was naive CD8+ T cells sorted from blood.

DNA for the CDR3: TGTGCCAGCAGCCCATTTGACAGGGTGAACACTGAAGCTTTCTTT. Its protein product is CASSPFDRVNTEAFF. The genes are TRBV6-5 and TRBJ1-1; 7 nucleotides line up with TRBD1. The germline CDR1 and CDR2 sequences are MNHEY and SVGAGI. There are 15 residues in the CDR3. Trimming cost V 6 bases and J 0 bases; bases outside gene matches: 7.